In this sample, the clone carrying this T cell receptor beta chain turned up many times. The CDR3 loop spans 14 amino acids. Germline V gene sequence: CDR1 SEHNR, CDR2 FQNEAQ (reference sequence). The V and J ends lost 2 bases and 7 bases respectively, with 9 bases between them. The data stem from a study of identical twins. In TCRdb, the 5' RACE reads were re-called with MiXCR into one record per CDR3 protein. The data show about 210,000 distinct CDR3 sequences, roughly 9.4% seen once. The receptor was derived from a woman younger than 30 in good health. The chain joins TRBV7-9 to TRBJ1-6, with D uncertain. Sequences were obtained from memory (CD45RO+) T cells sorted from blood. The CDR3 here is CASSLQAENSPLHF. The CDR3 coding sequence is TGTGCCAGCAGCTTACAGGCAGAGAATTCACCCCTCCACTTT.